These T cell receptor beta chains were read from a single sample in a study of OX40 agonist ivuxolimab in advanced cancers. The repertoire was sequenced with immunoSEQ multiplex PCR; TCRdb's copy has only in-frame clones and lacks some. There are around 90,000 clones in the sample; about 91% occur only once, and 2% to 2.5% lies in the top ten. The material sequenced was CD4+ or CD8+ T cells sorted from blood, taken in a trial of the OX40 agonist ivuxolimab. The source of these receptors is an adult with an advanced solid tumor such as melanoma, head and neck, liver or kidney cancer. The CDR3 runs from the conserved cysteine through the conserved F or W. A D gene is named only where the DNA matches it firmly. Some rows have no size entry. The others give once, few or many, or a class for an expanded clone.

>TRBV5-4|TRBJ2-1|-|TRBD2
CASSLAGREKNEQFF
TGTGCCAGCAGCTTGGCAGGGAGGGAGAAGAATGAGCAGTTCTTC
>TRBV11-2|TRBJ2-7|once|TRBD1
CASSSPGQGMREQYF
TGTGCCAGCAGCTCCCCGGGACAGGGAATGAGGGAGCAGTACTTC
>TRBV7-9|TRBJ2-1|-|-
CASSLAQAGSYNEQFF
TGTGCCAGCAGCTTAGCGCAGGCAGGGAGCTACAATGAGCAGTTCTTC
>TRBV19|TRBJ2-1|-|-
CASSIQGIRVVEQFF
TGTGCCAGTAGTATTCAGGGGATAAGGGTGGTGGAGCAGTTCTTC
>TRBV6-1|TRBJ2-3|-|-
CASSEVGAEDTQYF
TGTGCCAGCAGTGAAGTGGGGGCGGAAGATACGCAGTATTTT
>TRBV28|TRBJ2-3|once|TRBD2
CASSQREGRTDTQYF
TGTGCCAGCTCGCAGCGGGAGGGGCGCACAGATACGCAGTATTTT
>TRBV7-9|TRBJ2-7|-|-
CASSPDFSYEQYF
TGTGCCAGCAGCCCCGACTTTTCCTACGAGCAGTACTTC
>TRBV7-3|TRBJ2-7|-|-
CASDGEQYF
TGTGCCAGCGATGGAGAGCAGTACTTC
>TRBV6-1|TRBJ1-6|-|-
CASSDQTFNSPLHF
TGTGCCAGCAGTGACCAGACTTTTAATTCACCCCTCCACTTT
>TRBV28|TRBJ1-2|-|TRBD1
CASSYQPGTGRGGYTF
TGTGCCAGCAGTTACCAACCTGGGACAGGGAGAGGTGGCTACACCTTC
>TRBV4-2|TRBJ2-1|-|-
CASSLTYNEQFF
TGTGCCAGCAGCTTGACTTACAATGAGCAGTTCTTC
>TRBV25-1|TRBJ2-6|-|TRBD2
CASSEASGRGAGANVLTF
TGTGCCAGCAGTGAGGCTAGCGGGAGAGGGGCTGGGGCCAACGTCCTGACTTTC
>TRBV30|TRBJ1-2|-|TRBD1
CAWRGQAGYGYTF
TGTGCCTGGAGAGGACAGGCGGGGTATGGCTACACCTTC
>TRBV28|TRBJ1-5|-|-
CASFIGEGYNQPQHF
TGTGCCAGCTTCATTGGGGAGGGCTATAATCAACCCCAGCATTTT
>TRBV7-6|TRBJ1-4|-|-
CASSPGGTNEKLFF
TGTGCCAGCAGCCCCGGAGGGACTAATGAAAAACTGTTTTTT
>TRBV2|TRBJ2-3|-|-
CASSGGAGTDTQYF
TGTGCCAGCAGTGGCGGAGCAGGCACAGATACGCAGTATTTT
>TRBV28|TRBJ1-1|-|-
CASSLAGQRGAFF
TGTGCCAGCAGTTTGGCCGGACAGCGGGGAGCTTTCTTT
>TRBV29-1|TRBJ2-1|-|TRBD2
CSVVLLAGVYNEQFF
TGCAGCGTTGTCTTGCTAGCGGGTGTCTATAATGAGCAGTTCTTC
>TRBV2|TRBJ2-7|once|TRBD2
CASSPLTAGGGYEQYF
TGTGCCAGCAGTCCCCTCACCGCGGGAGGGGGGTACGAGCAGTACTTC
>TRBV18|TRBJ2-6|-|TRBD1
CASSPGTGSGANVLTF
TGTGCCAGCTCACCAGGGACAGGGTCTGGGGCCAACGTCCTGACTTTC
>TRBV7-2|TRBJ1-2|-|TRBD1
CASSPGGQRTGYTF
TGTGCCAGCAGCCCAGGGGGACAGAGAACTGGCTACACCTTC
>TRBV5-4|TRBJ2-3|-|-
CASSLEGRGSTDTQYF
TGTGCCAGCAGCTTGGAAGGTAGGGGGAGCACAGATACGCAGTATTTT
>TRBV18|TRBJ1-4|-|-
CASSPRVTTTNEKLFF
TGTGCCAGCTCACCGCGGGTTACCACAACTAATGAAAAACTGTTTTTT
>TRBV29-1|TRBJ2-5|-|TRBD1
CSVRTGEKTQYF
TGCAGCGTGAGGACAGGGGAAAAGACCCAGTACTTC